The 3 T cell receptor beta chains given below trace back to one sample, sequenced in a study of shared clonotypes between healthy human individuals. Profiling relied on immunoSEQ multiplex PCR, and the TCRdb table lists in-frame clones only, not all of them. Of some 2,500,000 clones listed, 80% to 95% are singletons. Sequencing was performed on naive CD4+ T cells from PBMCs. Subset: CD45RA+ positively selected. These TCRs come from a man aged 18 to 35 in good health. Some clones in this sample may be carry-over from other donors' samples.

The J gene is TRBJ2-2, the V gene TRBV2, with 7 bases fitting TRBD1. After removal of 7 bases from V and 1 base from J, the junction contained 3 bases not matched to a gene. CDR3 length: 14 residues. Germline V gives CDR1 SNHLY, CDR2 FYNNEI. As DNA, the CDR3 is TGTGCCAGCACAGGGGGTCGGAACACCGGGGAGCTGTTTTTT. It specifies CASTGGRNTGELFF.

The chain combines TRBV6-1 with TRBJ2-7; unclear D gene. This CDR3 contains 14 residues. CDR1 MNHNS and CDR2 SASEGT come from the germline V gene. Trimming removed 6 bases from V and 4 bases from J, with 16 bases in between. The CDR3 DNA reads TGTGCCAGCAGCCCGGGCCGTTCCTTATACGAGCAGTACTTC. The encoded protein is CASSPGRSLYEQYF.

The chain recombines TRBV9 with TRBJ2-7; D unresolved. Germline V gene sequence: CDR1 SGDLS, CDR2 YYNGEE. This CDR3 has 13 amino acids. Trimming shortened V by 1 base and J by 2 bases, and 7 bases separated the two germline ends. The CDR3 bases are TGTGCCAGCAGCGTAACCCTCCCCTACGAGCAGTACTTC. This codes for CASSVTLPYEQYF.